This T cell receptor (beta chain) came from a study of blood T cell repertoires in COVID-19. Study at large: Samples came from the United States, Italy and Spain, spanning acute and convalescent COVID-19. Sources were T cells, B-cell-depleted T cells, or PBMCs; the material itself was cDNA or gDNA.

Original processing notes: Reference gene primer amplification gave estimated nucleated cell counts. Sequencing was performed with immunoSEQ multiplex PCR; in TCRdb, only in-frame clones are kept and a portion is missing. That table supplies the V and J calls and clone size; D and trimming were determined from the DNA. The sample shows about 260,000 clones, roughly 79% of them seen only once. The CDR3 totals 16 residues. Germline V lookup: CDR1 SGHTA, CDR2 FQGNSA. Germline trimming cut 11 bases from V and 4 bases from J; bases unmatched to any gene: 11. The sequenced sample was peripheral blood. The chain has TRBV7-2 and TRBJ2-3; 14 nucleotides match TRBD2. This receptor was taken from a woman of 80 years or more with acute or convalescent COVID-19. This CDR3 is CARYDKTSGGADTQYF. DNA of the CDR3: TGTGCCCGATACGATAAGACTAGCGGGGGGGCAGATACGCAGTATTTT.